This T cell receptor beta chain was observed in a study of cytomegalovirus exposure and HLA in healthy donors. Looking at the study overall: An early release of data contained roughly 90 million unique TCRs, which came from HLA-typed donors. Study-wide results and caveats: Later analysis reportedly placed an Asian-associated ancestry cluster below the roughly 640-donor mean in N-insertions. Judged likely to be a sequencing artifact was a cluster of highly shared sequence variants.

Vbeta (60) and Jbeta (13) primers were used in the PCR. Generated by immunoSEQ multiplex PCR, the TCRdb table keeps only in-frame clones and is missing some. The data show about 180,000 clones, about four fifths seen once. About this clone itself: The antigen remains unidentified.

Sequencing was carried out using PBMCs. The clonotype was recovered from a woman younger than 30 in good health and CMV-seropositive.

The CDR3 DNA follows: TGTGCCTGGAGTAGGGGGGGGGCTTCCTACGAGCAGTACTTC. It yields the protein CAWSRGGASYEQYF. The J gene is TRBJ2-7, the V gene TRBV30; tentative D call: TRBD2 (7 bases). The CDR3 has 14 amino acids. V lost 2 bases and J 1 base, leaving 12 bases between the germline ends. Germline CDR1 reads GTSNPN; CDR2 reads SVGIG (reference sequence).